In its sample, the clone carrying this T cell receptor (beta chain) was seen once. The entry originates in a study of blood T cell repertoires in COVID-19. About the study: PBMCs, B-cell-depleted T cells, or T cells provided the cDNA or gDNA that made up the material.

The CDR3 is 15 amino acids. CDR1 is SGHRS, CDR2 YFSETQ, per germline. Trimming pared 1 base from V and 8 bases from J, leaving 16 bases between. Repertoires were generated with immunoSEQ multiplex PCR, while TCRdb's copy carries only in-frame clones and drops some. The repertoire holds fewer than 200,000 clones, with approximately 85% as singletons. V gene TRBV5-1 combines with J gene TRBJ2-1; D might be TRBD2 (5 bases). The receptor was derived from a woman aged 55-69 years with acute or convalescent COVID-19. Sequences were obtained from peripheral blood. CDR3 nucleotides: TGCGCCAGCAGCTTGTCCCTGACTACAAGGGATGAGCAGTTCTTC. Residues: CASSLSLTTRDEQFF.